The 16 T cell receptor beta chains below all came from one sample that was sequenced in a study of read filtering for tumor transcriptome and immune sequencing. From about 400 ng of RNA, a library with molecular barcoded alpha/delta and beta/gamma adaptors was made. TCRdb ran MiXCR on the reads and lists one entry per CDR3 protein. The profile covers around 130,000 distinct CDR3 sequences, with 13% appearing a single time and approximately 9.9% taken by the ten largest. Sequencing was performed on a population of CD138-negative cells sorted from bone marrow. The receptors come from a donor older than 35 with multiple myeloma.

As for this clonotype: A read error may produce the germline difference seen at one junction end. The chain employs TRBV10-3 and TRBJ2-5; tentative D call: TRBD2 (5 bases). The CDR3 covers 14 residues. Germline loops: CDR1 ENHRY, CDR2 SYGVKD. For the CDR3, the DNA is TGTGCCATCAGTGACTCCGACTACCAAGAGGCCCAGTACTTC. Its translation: CAISDSDYQEAQYF.

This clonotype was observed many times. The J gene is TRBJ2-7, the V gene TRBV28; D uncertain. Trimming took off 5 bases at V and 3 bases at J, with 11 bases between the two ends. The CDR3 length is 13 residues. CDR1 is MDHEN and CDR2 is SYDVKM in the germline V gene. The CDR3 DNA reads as TGTGCCAGCAGTCTCCCGGACGGCTACGAGCAGTACTTC. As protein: CASSLPDGYEQYF. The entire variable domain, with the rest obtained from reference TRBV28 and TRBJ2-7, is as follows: DVKVTQSSRYLVKRTGEKVFLECVQDMDHENMFWYRQDPGLGLRLIYFSYDVKMKEKGDIPEGYSVSREKKERFSLILESASTNQTSMYLCASSLPDGYEQYFGPGTRLTVT.

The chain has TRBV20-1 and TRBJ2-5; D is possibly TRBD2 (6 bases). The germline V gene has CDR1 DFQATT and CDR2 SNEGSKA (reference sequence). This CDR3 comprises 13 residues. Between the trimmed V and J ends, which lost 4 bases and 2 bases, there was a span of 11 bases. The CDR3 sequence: CSATPGGQETQYF. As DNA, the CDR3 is TGCAGTGCTACCCCCGGGGGTCAAGAGACCCAGTACTTC.

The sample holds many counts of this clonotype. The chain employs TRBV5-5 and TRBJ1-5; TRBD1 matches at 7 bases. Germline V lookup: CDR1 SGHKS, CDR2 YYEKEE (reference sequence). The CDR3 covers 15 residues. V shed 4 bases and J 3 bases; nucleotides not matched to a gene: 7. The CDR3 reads CASSPEGQPNQPQHF. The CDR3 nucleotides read TGTGCCAGCAGCCCGGAGGGACAGCCCAATCAGCCCCAGCATTTT.

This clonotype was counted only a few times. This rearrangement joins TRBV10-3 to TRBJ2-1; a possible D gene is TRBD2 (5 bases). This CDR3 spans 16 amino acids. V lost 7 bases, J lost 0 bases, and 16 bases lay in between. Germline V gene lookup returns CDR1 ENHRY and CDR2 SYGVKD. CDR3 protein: CAITLEGVSSYNEQFF. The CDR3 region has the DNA TGTGCCATCACCCTCGAGGGCGTGAGCTCCTACAATGAGCAGTTCTTC.

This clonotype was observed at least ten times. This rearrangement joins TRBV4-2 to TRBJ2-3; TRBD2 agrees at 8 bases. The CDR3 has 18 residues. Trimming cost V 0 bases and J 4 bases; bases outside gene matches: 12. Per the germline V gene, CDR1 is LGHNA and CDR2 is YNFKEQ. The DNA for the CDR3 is TGTGCCAGCAGCCAAGAGATTACGGGGGGGCTGGAGGCAGATACGCAGTATTTT. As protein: CASSQEITGGLEADTQYF.

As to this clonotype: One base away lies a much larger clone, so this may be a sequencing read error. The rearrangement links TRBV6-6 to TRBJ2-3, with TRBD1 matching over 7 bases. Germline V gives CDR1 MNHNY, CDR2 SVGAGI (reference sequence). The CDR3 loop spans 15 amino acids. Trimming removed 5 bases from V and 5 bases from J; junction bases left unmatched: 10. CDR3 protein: CASSRDRIFEDTQYF. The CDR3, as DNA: TGTGCCAGCAGTCGGGACAGAATATTTGAAGATACGCAGTATTTT.

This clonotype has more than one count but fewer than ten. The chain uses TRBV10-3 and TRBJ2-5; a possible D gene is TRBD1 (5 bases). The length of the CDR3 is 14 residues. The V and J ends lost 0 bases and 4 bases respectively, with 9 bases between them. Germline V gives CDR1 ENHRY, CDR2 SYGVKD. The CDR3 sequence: CAISESTAPETQYF. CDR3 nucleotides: TGTGCCATCAGTGAGTCGACAGCTCCAGAGACCCAGTACTTC.

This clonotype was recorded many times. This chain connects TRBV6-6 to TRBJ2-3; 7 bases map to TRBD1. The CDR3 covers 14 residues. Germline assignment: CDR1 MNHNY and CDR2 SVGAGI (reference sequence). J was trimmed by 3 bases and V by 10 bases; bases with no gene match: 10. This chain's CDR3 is CATTPGQPTDTQYF. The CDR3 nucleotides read TGTGCCACCACGCCGGGACAGCCTACAGATACGCAGTATTTT.

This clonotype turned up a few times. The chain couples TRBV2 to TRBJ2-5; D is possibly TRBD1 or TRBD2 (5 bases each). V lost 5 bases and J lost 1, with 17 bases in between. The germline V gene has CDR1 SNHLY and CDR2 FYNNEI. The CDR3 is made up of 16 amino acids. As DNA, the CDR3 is TGTGCCAGCAGTAACCCCCCAGGGAGTGGCCAAGAGACCCAGTACTTC. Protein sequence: CASSNPPGSGQETQYF.

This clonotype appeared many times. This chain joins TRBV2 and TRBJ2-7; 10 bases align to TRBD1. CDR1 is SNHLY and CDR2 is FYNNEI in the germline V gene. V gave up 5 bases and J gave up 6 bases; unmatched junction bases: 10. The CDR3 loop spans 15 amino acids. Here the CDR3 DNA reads TGTGCCAGCAGTCGGGACAGGGGATCATCTAGCGAGCAGTACTTC. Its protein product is CASSRDRGSSSEQYF.

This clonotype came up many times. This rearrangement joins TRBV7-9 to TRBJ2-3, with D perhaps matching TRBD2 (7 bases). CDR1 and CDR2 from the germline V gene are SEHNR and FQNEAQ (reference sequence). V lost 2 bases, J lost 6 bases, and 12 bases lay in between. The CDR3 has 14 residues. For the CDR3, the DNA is TGTGCCAGCAGCTTATCCGGGGGGCGGGATACGCAGTATTTT. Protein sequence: CASSLSGGRDTQYF.

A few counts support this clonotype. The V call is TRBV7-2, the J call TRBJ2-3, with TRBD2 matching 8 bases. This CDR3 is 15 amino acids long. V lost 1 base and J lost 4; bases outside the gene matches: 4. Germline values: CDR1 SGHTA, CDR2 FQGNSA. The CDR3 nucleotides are TGTGCCAGCAGCTTAGAAGCTAGCGGGTCAGATACGCAGTATTTT. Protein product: CASSLEASGSDTQYF. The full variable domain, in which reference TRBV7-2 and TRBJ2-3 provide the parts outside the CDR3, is GAGVSQSPSNKVTEKGKDVELRCDPISGHTALYWYRQSLGQGLEFLIYFQGNSAPDKSGLPSDRFSAERTGGSVSTLTIQRTQQEDSAVYLCASSLEASGSDTQYFGPGTRLTVL.

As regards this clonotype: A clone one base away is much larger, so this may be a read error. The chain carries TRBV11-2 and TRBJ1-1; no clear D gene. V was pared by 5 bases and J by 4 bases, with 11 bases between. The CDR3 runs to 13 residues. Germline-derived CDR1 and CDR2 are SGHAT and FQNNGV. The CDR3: CASSPDPSTEAFF. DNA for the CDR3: TGTGCCAGCAGCCCCGACCCGAGCACTGAAGCTTTCTTT.

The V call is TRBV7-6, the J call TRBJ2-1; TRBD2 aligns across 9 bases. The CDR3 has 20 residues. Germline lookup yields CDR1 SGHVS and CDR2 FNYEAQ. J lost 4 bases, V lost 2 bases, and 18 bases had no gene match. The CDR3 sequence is CASSLRAGGRGTYLYNEQFF. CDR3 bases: TGTGCCAGCAGCTTAAGAGCGGGGGGCCGCGGGACTTACCTTTACAATGAGCAGTTCTTC.

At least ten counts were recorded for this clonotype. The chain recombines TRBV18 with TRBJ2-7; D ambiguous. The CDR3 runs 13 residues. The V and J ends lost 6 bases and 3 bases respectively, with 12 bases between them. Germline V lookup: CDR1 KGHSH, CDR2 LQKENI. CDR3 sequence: CASSQSWGYEQYF. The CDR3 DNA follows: TGTGCCAGCTCCCAAAGTTGGGGCTACGAGCAGTACTTC.